This entry lists 19 T cell receptor beta chains sequenced from one sample in a study of Ad26.COV2.S vaccination and SARS-CoV-2 variants. The protocol was immunoSEQ multiplex PCR, while the TCRdb copy is restricted to in-frame clones and leaves out a portion. The table records under 300,000 clones, roughly 85% of them present only once. The treatment here: about 20 received Ad26.COV2.S at low or high dose, single or two shots; roughly 5 received placebo; per-sample allocation not given. Sampling happened 63 days after the first vaccine or placebo injection. The specimen comprised peripheral blood, sampled in a trial of Ad26.COV2.S vaccine versus placebo. The receptors here all came from a person aged 18-60 years who received the Ad26.COV2.S COVID-19 vaccine or a placebo.

The V and J genes are TRBV18 and TRBJ1-2; the match to TRBD1 covers 11 bases. The CDR3 runs to 15 residues. The germline CDR1 and CDR2 sequences are KGHSH and LQKENI. V lost 3 bases and J lost 10; bases outside the gene matches: 10. CDR3 protein: CASSPRGQGDLYYTF. The CDR3 DNA follows: TGTGCCAGCTCACCTCGGGGACAGGGGGACCTCTACTACACCTTC.

The chain employs TRBV20-1 and TRBJ2-3; D gene uncertain. Germline V gives CDR1 DFQATT, CDR2 SNEGSKA (reference sequence). V was shortened by 3 bases and J by 3 bases, with 13 bases between the two germline ends. This CDR3 has 14 amino acids. The CDR3 protein is CSASYPPGTDTQYF. CDR3 sequence (DNA): TGCAGTGCTAGTTACCCTCCCGGGACAGATACGCAGTATTTT.

This chain uses TRBV15 with TRBJ1-5; no clear D gene. The CDR3 runs 17 residues. The V and J ends lost 3 bases and 2 bases respectively, with 17 bases between them. In germline, CDR1 is LNHNV, CDR2 YYDKDF (reference sequence). DNA of the CDR3: TGTGCCACCAGCAGGGGGAGCAGCTCGGTCGGCAATCAGCCCCAGCATTTT. Translating it yields CATSRGSSSVGNQPQHF.

This clone was counted once. V and J are TRBV4-3 and TRBJ2-7; 9 bases line up with TRBD1. This CDR3 region has 17 residues. V lost 0 bases, J lost 5 bases, and 11 bases stayed unmatched. CDR1 and CDR2 (germline): LGHNA, YSLEER. In nucleotides, the CDR3 is TGCGCCAGCAGCCAAGAATGGCTAAGACAGGGGGGGAACGAGCAGTACTTC. Its protein is CASSQEWLRQGGNEQYF.

For the CDR3, the DNA is TGTGCCATCAGTTCCACGGGGGGCCAAGAGACCCAGTACTTC. It yields the protein CAISSTGGQETQYF. This chain joins TRBV10-3 and TRBJ2-5; 7 bases map to TRBD2. This CDR3 contains 14 residues. The germline V gene encodes CDR1 ENHRY and CDR2 SYGVKD. The J segment lost 1 base and the V segment lost 5 bases, leaving 4 bases of the junction unmatched.

This clone was counted a few times. V gene TRBV3-1 (or the pseudogene TRBV3-2) combines with J gene TRBJ2-2; D remains unclear. Deletions cut 2 bases from V and 2 bases from J, with 0 bases between. This CDR3 comprises 12 residues. Germline V gene lookup returns CDR1 LGHDT and CDR2 YNNKEL (reference sequence). The CDR3 bases are TGTGCCAGCAGCCAAAACACCGGGGAGCTGTTTTTT. Protein product: CASSQNTGELFF.

The chain links TRBV5-4 to TRBJ2-5, with 12 bases matching TRBD1. Germline CDR1 reads SGHNT; CDR2 reads YYREEE (reference sequence). V shed 4 bases, J shed 4 bases, and the junction held 8 bases outside the gene matches. This CDR3 comprises 16 residues. Written as DNA, the CDR3 is TGTGCCAGCAGCCTCCGGGACAGGGGGCGTTCAGAGACCCAGTACTTC. Translation: CASSLRDRGRSETQYF.

V usage is TRBV7-3 and J usage is TRBJ2-1; 7 bases align to TRBD2. V gave up 5 bases and J gave up 6 bases; unmatched junction bases: 16. Looked up from germline, CDR1 is SGHTA and CDR2 is FQGTGA. CDR3 length: 17 residues. The CDR3 protein is CASSPPRKREIRNEQFF. The CDR3 bases are TGTGCCAGCAGCCCCCCGAGGAAGCGGGAAATTCGCAATGAGCAGTTCTTC.

This chain uses TRBV12-3 or TRBV12-4 with TRBJ2-7; D is uncertain. Trimming left V 3 bases short and J 5 bases short, with 5 bases between. This CDR3 has 11 residues. CDR3 sequence (DNA): TGTGCCAGCAGTTTGGGCCACGAGCAGTACTTC. Amino acids: CASSLGHEQYF.

The rearrangement uses TRBV13 and TRBJ2-7, with 8 bases that match TRBD2. The CDR3 loop spans 15 amino acids. CDR1 and CDR2 from the germline V gene are PRHDT and FYEKMQ (reference sequence). V was pared by 5 bases and J by 4 bases, with 10 bases of the junction left unmatched. The CDR3 nucleotides read TGTGCCAGCAGCCCCAGCGGGGGTCGAAGGTACGAGCAGTACTTC. It encodes CASSPSGGRRYEQYF. Drawing the rest from reference TRBV13 and TRBJ2-7, the complete variable domain is AAGVIQSPRHLIKEKRETATLKCYPIPRHDTVYWYQQGPGQDPQFLISFYEKMQSDKGSIPDRFSAQQFSDYHSELNMSSLELGDSALYFCASSPSGGRRYEQYFGPGTRLTVT.

The rearrangement links TRBV11-3 to TRBJ2-3, with D possibly being TRBD1 or TRBD2 (5 bases each). CDR3 length: 12 residues. The V end lost 5 bases, the J end lost 10 bases, and 13 bases lay between the germline ends. CDR1 and CDR2 (germline): SGHNT, YENEEA. The CDR3 DNA follows: TGTGCCAGCAGCAAGGCACTAGGGGCGCAGTATTTT. The encoded protein is CASSKALGAQYF.

The chain couples TRBV5-1 to TRBJ1-5; TRBD1 matches 8 bases. The CDR3 length is 13 residues. Unmatched junction bases numbered 4, after V lost 4 bases and J lost 7 bases. The V gene's germline CDR1 is SGHRS and CDR2 YFSETQ. The DNA of the CDR3 is TGCGCCAGCAGCCCCAACAGGGGGCAGCCCCAGCATTTT. Amino acids: CASSPNRGQPQHF.

With regard to this clone: Other DNA sequences in the same sample also yield this CDR3. The chain carries TRBV7-2 and TRBJ2-6; D is unclear. The CDR3 is 13 amino acids. The germline V gene has CDR1 SGHTA and CDR2 FQGNSA. The V gene lost 3 bases and the J gene lost 4 bases, with 4 bases spanning the gap. This CDR3 reads CASSFPGANVLTF. The CDR3 DNA reads as TGTGCCAGCAGCTTCCCGGGGGCCAACGTCCTGACTTTC.

This chain connects TRBV5-4 to TRBJ2-7; D possibly corresponds to TRBD1 (5 bases). Trimming took off 1 base at V and 7 bases at J, with 15 bases between the two ends. Germline V lookup: CDR1 SGHNT, CDR2 YYREEE (reference sequence). CDR3 length equals 14 residues. The CDR3 nucleotides are TGTGCCAGCAGCTTGAAAAAGGGGATTGGTGAGCAGTACTTC. Translated: CASSLKKGIGEQYF.

The chain has TRBV7-9 and TRBJ2-7; D uncertain. The V end was cut by 1 base, the J end by 2 bases, with 9 bases between. The CDR3 totals 14 residues. Germline lookup yields CDR1 SEHNR and CDR2 FQNEAQ (reference sequence). Here the CDR3 reads CASSLGIAAYEQYF. For the CDR3, the DNA is TGTGCCAGCAGCTTAGGTATAGCCGCCTACGAGCAGTACTTC.

V is TRBV6-5 and J is TRBJ2-5; 10 nucleotides line up with TRBD1. Germline CDR1 and CDR2: MNHEY and SVGAGI. The CDR3 covers 14 residues. The ends lost 5 bases at V and 5 bases at J; junction bases unmatched: 5. CDR3: CASSRDRGLETQYF. The DNA of the CDR3 is TGTGCCAGCAGTAGAGACAGGGGGCTTGAGACCCAGTACTTC.

The chain joins TRBV7-9 to TRBJ1-4; no clear D gene. The V gene's germline CDR1 is SEHNR and CDR2 FQNEAQ (reference sequence). The CDR3 sequence is 14 residues long. V was pared by 0 bases and J by 5 bases, with 7 bases between. The CDR3 region has the DNA TGTGCCAGCAGCTTAGCCTCAGACAATGAAAAACTGTTTTTT. Encoded protein: CASSLASDNEKLFF.

The chain has TRBV7-2 and TRBJ2-1, with D possibly matching TRBD1 (5 bases). CDR1 is SGHTA, CDR2 FQGNSA, per germline. Trimming removed 5 bases from V and 12 bases from J, with 23 bases in between. This CDR3 contains 15 residues. Here the CDR3 reads CASSVSGAVPGVQFF. In nucleotides, the CDR3 is TGTGCCAGCAGCGTTAGTGGGGCGGTCCCGGGTGTGCAGTTCTTC.

This clone was seen once. The chain has TRBV19 and TRBJ1-2; D unresolved. CDR3 length: 12 residues. Deletions cut 3 bases from V and 13 bases from J, with 15 bases between. CDR1 LNHDA and CDR2 SQIVND come from the germline V gene (reference sequence). The CDR3 nucleotides read TGTGCCAGTAGTATGTATCGGAGTCCTCCCACCTTC. Translated: CASSMYRSPPTF.